This T cell receptor beta chain was captured in a study of blood T cell repertoires in COVID-19. Original analysis: Nucleated cell number was recorded as an estimate derived from reference gene primer amplification. The method was immunoSEQ multiplex PCR; TCRdb's version includes in-frame clones alone and lacks a portion of them. V, J and clone size are those of that table, while D and trimming were read from the DNA. The sample has roughly 220,000 clones, about 85% seen once. CDR3 length: 16 residues. V was pared by 1 base and J by 0 bases, with 10 bases between. The germline gives CDR1 SGHTA, CDR2 FQGNSA.

What was sequenced was peripheral blood. The receptor was isolated from an older woman who had recovered from COVID-19. V gene TRBV7-2 combines with J gene TRBJ1-5; D not certain. CDR3 coding DNA: TGTGCCAGCAGCTTAGTGGCAGGATATAGCAATCAGCCCCAGCATTTT. Translating it yields CASSLVAGYSNQPQHF.